The 32 T cell receptor beta chains given below trace back to one sample, sequenced in a study of shared clonotypes between healthy human individuals. TCRdb's copy holds only in-frame clones and misses some; the assay was immunoSEQ multiplex PCR. Of some 1 million clones in the sample, under 80% were seen once. The specimen sequenced was memory CD4+ T cells sorted from blood. Subset meaning: CD45RA-negative fraction. The receptors were gathered from a man aged 18 to 29 in good health.

The V and J genes are TRBV6-5 and TRBJ2-1, with D possibly being TRBD2 (6 bases). Germline V gene sequence: CDR1 MNHEY, CDR2 SVGAGI. Trimming took 5 bases from V and 7 from J, leaving 18 bases between them. This CDR3 has 15 residues. CDR3 region: CASSRTSFGGNEQFF. The DNA for the CDR3 is TGTGCCAGCAGTCGTACTAGCTTTGGTGGAAATGAGCAGTTCTTC.

J is TRBJ2-3 and V is TRBV7-9, with no clear D. Germline CDR1 and CDR2: SEHNR and FQNEAQ (reference sequence). V was trimmed by 2 bases and J by 0 bases, leaving 12 bases between them. The CDR3 consists of 16 residues. This chain's CDR3 is CASSLSTRKSTDTQYF. The DNA for the CDR3 is TGTGCCAGCAGCTTATCAACAAGGAAGAGCACAGATACGCAGTATTTT.

The CDR3 is CASSLGDGISPLHF. The CDR3 region has the DNA TGCGCCAGCAGCTTGGGGGACGGGATTTCACCCCTCCACTTT. This sequence joins TRBV5-1 and TRBJ1-6; a weak D match, TRBD1 (5 bases). CDR1 and CDR2 from the germline V gene are SGHRS and YFSETQ. V was cut by 0 bases and J by 9 bases, with 10 bases left in between. The CDR3 sequence is 14 residues long.

V gene TRBV30 combines with J gene TRBJ2-1, with 7 bases matching TRBD2. J gave up 7 bases and V 8 bases, and 11 bases lay outside the gene matches. Per germline, CDR1 GTSNPN and CDR2 SVGIG (reference sequence). The CDR3 extends over 13 amino acids. This CDR3 is CAGSGEGRNEQFF. In nucleotides, the CDR3 is TGTGCCGGCTCGGGGGAGGGTAGGAATGAGCAGTTCTTC.

The chain carries TRBV6-6 and TRBJ1-1; the D gene is possibly TRBD1 (6 bases). This CDR3 has 13 amino acids. Germline lookup yields CDR1 MNHNY and CDR2 SVGAGI (reference sequence). V gave up 2 bases and J gave up 11 bases, with 15 bases separating them. This chain's CDR3 is CASSYGNHQGAFF. In nucleotides, the CDR3 is TGTGCCAGCAGTTACGGTAATCACCAGGGGGCTTTCTTT.

As regards this clone: The sample has other DNA sequences that encode this CDR3 too. The chain has TRBV6-5 and TRBJ2-2; D may be TRBD1 (5 bases). V lost 7 bases, J lost 7 bases, and 16 bases lay in between. Germline V lookup: CDR1 MNHEY, CDR2 SVGAGI. This CDR3 is built from 14 residues. Written as DNA, the CDR3 is TGTGCCAGCACCGACGAAAGGGGCATCGGGGAGCTGTTTTTT. Its translation is CASTDERGIGELFF.

The CDR3 loop reads CASSEANRGPREPQHF. CDR3 nucleotides: TGTGCCAGCAGTGAGGCCAACAGGGGACCCAGGGAGCCCCAGCATTTT. The chain employs TRBV6-1 and TRBJ1-5; 7 bases align to TRBD1. V was pared by 3 bases and J by 8 bases, with 13 bases of the junction left unmatched. The germline V gene has CDR1 MNHNS and CDR2 SASEGT. This CDR3 has 16 amino acids.

This clone was detected only once. This chain joins TRBV5-6 and TRBJ2-2, with TRBD2 matching 7 bases. The CDR3 contains 15 residues. Trimming cost V 1 base and J 8 bases; bases outside gene matches: 8. CDR1 is SGHDT, CDR2 YYEEEE, per germline. CDR3 residues: CASSLPGRGAGELFF. The DNA of the CDR3 is TGTGCCAGCAGCTTGCCGGGGAGGGGAGCGGGGGAGCTGTTTTTT.

About this clone itself: The sample holds other DNA sequences that translate to the same CDR3. The gene calls are TRBV30 and TRBJ1-2; 8 bases align to TRBD1. The V and J ends lost 5 bases and 1 base, in that order; junction bases with no gene match: 3. Per germline, CDR1 GTSNPN and CDR2 SVGIG (reference sequence). There are 13 residues in the CDR3. The CDR3 bases are TGTGCCTGGCGTGACAGGGGTAACTATGGCTACACCTTC. It specifies CAWRDRGNYGYTF.

Turning to this clone: The same CDR3 arises from other DNA sequences in this sample as well. The rearrangement joins TRBV6-5 to TRBJ1-1; 7 bases are a match to TRBD1. The CDR3 has 11 amino acids. The J segment lost 5 bases and the V segment lost 7 bases, leaving 1 base of the junction unmatched. Germline CDR1 is MNHEY and CDR2 is SVGAGI. CDR3 sequence: CASNRGTEAFF. CDR3 coding DNA: TGTGCCAGCAACAGGGGTACTGAAGCTTTCTTT.

The chain links TRBV27 to TRBJ2-3, with D possibly matching TRBD1 (5 bases). Germline CDR1 and CDR2: MNHEY and SMNVEV (reference sequence). V dropped 5 bases and J dropped 3 bases, with 18 bases sitting between them. The CDR3 length is 16 residues. CDR3 residues: CASSRNPGISTDTQYF. The CDR3 region has the DNA TGTGCCAGCAGTAGGAATCCAGGGATTTCGACAGATACGCAGTATTTT.

The chain uses TRBV7-8 and TRBJ2-7; D remains ambiguous. This CDR3 region has 11 residues. Germline CDR1 reads SGHVS; CDR2 reads FQNEAQ. Trimming removed 4 bases from V and 5 bases from J, with 6 bases in between. The CDR3 sequence: CASSYLNEQYF. The CDR3 coding sequence is TGTGCCAGCAGCTACCTAAACGAGCAGTACTTC.

The chain uses TRBV6-1 and TRBJ2-5, with TRBD2 as a possible D gene (7 bases). Trimming left V 1 base short and J 5 bases short, with 14 bases between. CDR3 size: 15 residues. The germline V gene encodes CDR1 MNHNS and CDR2 SASEGT. CDR3 region: CASSEGEGGAETQYF. The CDR3 DNA sequence: TGTGCCAGCAGTGAAGGGGAGGGGGGCGCTGAGACCCAGTACTTC.

This chain uses TRBV30 with TRBJ1-3; D remains ambiguous. The CDR3 has 15 residues. Trimming removed 0 bases from V and 0 bases from J, with 9 bases in between. Germline loops: CDR1 GTSNPN, CDR2 SVGIG (reference sequence). Here the CDR3 reads CAWSVTHSSGNTIYF. As DNA, the CDR3 is TGTGCCTGGAGTGTAACCCACAGCTCTGGAAACACCATATATTTT.

About this clone itself: This may be a read error: a much more frequent sequence differs by one nucleotide. The chain joins TRBV6-6 to TRBJ2-3, with a weak D call TRBD2 (6 bases). V was cut by 4 bases and J by 1 base, with 6 bases left in between. CDR1 and CDR2 (germline): MNHNY, SVGAGI (reference sequence). This CDR3 spans 13 amino acids. In nucleotides, the CDR3 is TGTGCCAGCAGTTTAGCGGGCACAGATACGCAGTATTTT. Translating it yields CASSLAGTDTQYF.

This clone has a handful of counts. The chain carries TRBV6-1 and TRBJ2-2; D gene uncertain. CDR1 MNHNS and CDR2 SASEGT come from the germline V gene. This CDR3 region has 13 residues. Between the trimmed V and J ends, which lost 6 bases and 3 bases, there was a span of 8 bases. CDR3 protein: CASRLTDTGELFF. Written as DNA, the CDR3 is TGTGCCAGCAGACTAACGGACACCGGGGAGCTGTTTTTT.

This clone has only a few counts. J is TRBJ1-1 and V is TRBV12-5; no clear D. The germline CDR1 and CDR2 sequences are LGHNT and FRNRAP. Trimming cost V 5 bases and J 2 bases, with 6 bases left between them. The CDR3 has 12 amino acids. For the CDR3, the DNA is TGTGCTAGTGGTAATCCAAACACTGAAGCTTTCTTT. Amino acid sequence: CASGNPNTEAFF.

This clone has just one count. The chain carries TRBV29-1 and TRBJ2-3; tentative D call: TRBD2 (5 bases). Germline V gene data show CDR1 as SQVTM and CDR2 as ANQGSEA. With 1 base removed from V and 12 bases from J, the gap between germline ends came to 14 bases. This CDR3 is built from 12 residues. In nucleotides, the CDR3 is TGCAGCGTTGAAGGTTCGTTTCCGGGACAGTATTTT. Its translation is CSVEGSFPGQYF.

The chain uses TRBV14 and TRBJ1-2, with D hard to call. V was trimmed by 4 bases and J by 4 bases, leaving 10 bases between them. CDR3 length: 13 residues. Germline lookup yields CDR1 SGHDN and CDR2 FVKESK. The CDR3: CASSLGPIYGYTF. The CDR3 DNA is TGTGCCAGCAGCCTAGGGCCGATCTATGGCTACACCTTC.

This clone occurred once. V usage is TRBV10-2 and J usage is TRBJ2-4, with 12 bases matching TRBD2. The CDR3 contains 17 residues. Trimming took 1 base from V and 7 from J; bases not matched to a gene: 8. Germline CDR1 is WSHSY and CDR2 is SAAADI. The CDR3 nucleotides read TGCGCCAGCAGTGAGTGGGCTAGCGGGGGGGCTCGGAACATTCAGTACTTC. As protein: CASSEWASGGARNIQYF.

The gene calls are TRBV21-1 and TRBJ1-5; the D segment call TRBD1 is taken from the table without a DNA check. TRBV21-1 is a known pseudogene. The CDR3 sequence is 15 residues long. The CDR3 coding sequence is TGTGCCAGATCGTCGACAGGGACTTACAATCAGCCCCAGCATTTT. Translation: CARSSTGTYNQPQHF.

This chain links TRBV28 with TRBJ2-7; maybe TRBD2 (6 bases). The CDR3 is 14 amino acids. The germline V and J ends were trimmed by 6 bases and 1 base, with 13 bases remaining between them. Germline V gene lookup returns CDR1 MDHEN and CDR2 SYDVKM. Written as DNA, the CDR3 is TGTGCCAGCAGCGGGGGAGGCCAATCCTACGAGCAGTACTTC. Translation: CASSGGGQSYEQYF.

This clone was seen at least ten times. The chain couples TRBV10-2 to TRBJ2-1; TRBD2 agrees at 7 bases. The CDR3 contains 14 residues. The germline gives CDR1 WSHSY, CDR2 SAAADI. V lost 8 bases to trimming and J lost 0 bases; unmatched junction nucleotides: 4. The CDR3 is CASGGTISYNEQFF. In DNA, the CDR3 is TGCGCCAGCGGAGGGACTATCTCCTACAATGAGCAGTTCTTC.

The genes are TRBV10-3 and TRBJ1-3; D might be TRBD1 (5 bases). CDR3 length equals 11 residues. Germline lookup yields CDR1 ENHRY and CDR2 SYGVKD. V was cut by 3 bases and J by 14 bases, with 11 bases left in between. The CDR3 loop is CAISDSGPLYF. CDR3 sequence (DNA): TGTGCCATCAGTGATTCGGGGCCCTTATATTTT.

V and J are TRBV5-1 and TRBJ1-6; possible D gene TRBD1, 5 bases. This CDR3 spans 14 amino acids. The V gene lost 1 base and the J gene lost 12 bases, with 14 bases spanning the gap. Germline V CDR1 and CDR2: SGHRS, YFSETQ. The DNA for the CDR3 is TGCGCCAGCAGCTTGTTAGGGGACGGGGAACCCCTCCACTTT. It is translated as CASSLLGDGEPLHF. The complete variable domain, with remaining parts taken from reference TRBV5-1 and TRBJ1-6, reads KAGVTQTPRYLIKTRGQQVTLSCSPISGHRSVSWYQQTPGQGLQFLFEYFSETQRNKGNFPGRFSGRQFSNSRSEMNVSTLELGDSALYLCASSLLGDGEPLHFGNGTRLTVT.

The chain is built from TRBV18 and TRBJ1-1, with a tentative D call TRBD1 (5 bases). V was pared by 3 bases and J by 10 bases, with 15 bases between. CDR3 length: 13 amino acids. Germline loops: CDR1 KGHSH, CDR2 LQKENI. CDR3 sequence: CASSPGTDRLAFF. The CDR3 region has the DNA TGTGCCAGCTCACCGGGGACGGACCGGTTAGCTTTCTTT.

The V gene is TRBV5-1, the J gene TRBJ1-2; no clear D. The CDR3 extends over 14 amino acids. Germline assignment: CDR1 SGHRS and CDR2 YFSETQ. Trimming took off 3 bases at V and 4 bases at J, with 13 bases between the two ends. CDR3 amino acids: CASSWTDPIYGYTF. For the CDR3, the DNA is TGCGCCAGCAGCTGGACGGACCCAATCTATGGCTACACCTTC. The variable domain in full, with the rest retrieved from reference TRBV5-1 and TRBJ1-2, is KAGVTQTPRYLIKTRGQQVTLSCSPISGHRSVSWYQQTPGQGLQFLFEYFSETQRNKGNFPGRFSGRQFSNSRSEMNVSTLELGDSALYLCASSWTDPIYGYTFGSGTRLTVV.

To note about this clone: An end of the junction differs from the germline gene, which may be a read error. The chain joins TRBV7-9 to TRBJ2-2; no clear D gene. The CDR3 spans 17 residues. Germline CDR1 reads SEHNR; CDR2 reads FQNEAQ (reference sequence). CDR3 sequence reads: CASSLGQLPANTGELFF. The DNA of the CDR3 is TGTGCCAGCAGCTTAGGCCAATTACCCGCGAATACCGGGGAGCTGTTTTTT.

The chain links TRBV9 to TRBJ1-3, with 10 bases matching TRBD1. The CDR3 extends over 15 amino acids. Trimming took 4 bases from V and 11 from J; bases not matched to a gene: 12. Germline-derived CDR1 and CDR2 are SGDLS and YYNGEE. The CDR3 nucleotides are TGTGCCAGCAGCCTCACACCCGGGACAGGGGAAGCCATATATTTT. It encodes CASSLTPGTGEAIYF.

The V and J genes are TRBV6-1 and TRBJ2-7, with D possibly being TRBD2 (6 bases). The CDR3 is 13 amino acids. Looked up from germline, CDR1 is MNHNS and CDR2 is SASEGT. Trimming pared 1 base from V and 3 bases from J, leaving 7 bases between. CDR3 DNA: TGTGCCAGCAGTGAAGTCGGGGGCTACGAGCAGTACTTC. Its protein is CASSEVGGYEQYF.

This rearrangement joins TRBV7-9 to TRBJ2-1; 13 bases fit TRBD2. The germline V gene encodes CDR1 SEHNR and CDR2 FQNEAQ (reference sequence). The V and J ends lost 3 bases and 7 bases, in that order; junction bases with no gene match: 6. The CDR3 sequence is 16 residues long. CDR3 DNA sequence: TGTGCCAGCAGCTTCCCCCGACTAGCGGGAGGTAATGAGCAGTTCTTC. Translating gives CASSFPRLAGGNEQFF.

This clone was observed a few times. V usage is TRBV10-3 and J usage is TRBJ1-1, with TRBD1 matching 7 bases. Germline trimming cut 3 bases from V and 4 bases from J; bases unmatched to any gene: 8. This CDR3 spans 15 amino acids. The V gene's germline CDR1 is ENHRY and CDR2 SYGVKD. Here the CDR3 DNA reads TGTGCCATCAGTGAAACGACAGGGTCAGCCACTGAAGCTTTCTTT. Amino acids: CAISETTGSATEAFF.